The rows below give T cell receptor beta chains drawn from one sample of a study of blood T cell repertoires in COVID-19. The table came from immunoSEQ multiplex PCR; TCRdb's copy has only in-frame clones and leaves some out. This table has some 220,000 clones, approximately 80% appearing once. Sequenced input: peripheral blood. The receptor set was obtained from a woman aged 55-70 years who had recovered from COVID-19. Both conserved end residues are part of each CDR3. The D gene is left open where the match is weak. Clone size appears in some rows only: once, few, many, or a class for an expanded clone.

d_call: TRBD2; v_call: TRBV7-9; clone_size: .; j_call: TRBJ2-1; cdr3_nt: TGTGCCAGCAGCCGTAGCGGGGGGGTACAAGTTGAGCAGTTCTTC; cdr3_aa: CASSRSGGVQVEQFF
d_call: .; v_call: TRBV2; clone_size: .; j_call: TRBJ1-2; cdr3_nt: TGTGCCAGCAGTGAAGGGCAGGATGCGGGCTATGGCTACACCTTC; cdr3_aa: CASSEGQDAGYGYTF
d_call: .; v_call: TRBV2; clone_size: .; j_call: TRBJ1-2; cdr3_nt: TGTGCCAGCAGTGACGAGACTATTTATGGCTACACCTTC; cdr3_aa: CASSDETIYGYTF
d_call: .; v_call: TRBV5-1; clone_size: .; j_call: TRBJ2-1; cdr3_nt: TGCGCCAGCCTAGGGGTTGGGCTGGGGAATGAGCAGTTCTTC; cdr3_aa: CASLGVGLGNEQFF
d_call: .; v_call: TRBV29-1; clone_size: .; j_call: TRBJ1-1; cdr3_nt: TGCAGCGTCCCACCCGACAGCATGAACACTGAAGCTTTCTTT; cdr3_aa: CSVPPDSMNTEAFF
d_call: .; v_call: TRBV6-2/TRBV6-3; clone_size: .; j_call: TRBJ1-2; cdr3_nt: TGTGCCAGCAGTTATTTAGGGGTCGGAGTTGGCTACACCTTC; cdr3_aa: CASSYLGVGVGYTF
d_call: .; v_call: TRBV7-9; clone_size: .; j_call: TRBJ1-2; cdr3_nt: TGTGCCAGCAGCTTAGCGCTGGGCACAGACTACACCTTC; cdr3_aa: CASSLALGTDYTF
d_call: TRBD1; v_call: TRBV3-1/TRBV3-2; clone_size: .; j_call: TRBJ1-1; cdr3_nt: TGTGCCAGCAGCCAAACAGGGGCGAACACTGAAGCTTTCTTT; cdr3_aa: CASSQTGANTEAFF
d_call: .; v_call: TRBV5-1; clone_size: .; j_call: TRBJ1-4; cdr3_nt: TGCGCCAGCAGCTGGGACACCGCCAGTGAAAAACTGTTTTTT; cdr3_aa: CASSWDTASEKLFF
d_call: .; v_call: TRBV6-1; clone_size: .; j_call: TRBJ1-6; cdr3_nt: TGTGCCAGCAGTGAATTGGAGGGCCGGGGGCACTTT; cdr3_aa: CASSELEGRGHF
d_call: .; v_call: TRBV5-4; clone_size: .; j_call: TRBJ2-3; cdr3_nt: TGTGCCAGCAGCTTGGCCGAGGAGGGAATAGATACGCAGTATTTT; cdr3_aa: CASSLAEEGIDTQYF
d_call: TRBD1; v_call: TRBV5-6; clone_size: .; j_call: TRBJ1-6; cdr3_nt: TGTGCCAGCAGCTTGACGCACACAGGGGTGCGTTCACCCCTCCACTTT; cdr3_aa: CASSLTHTGVRSPLHF
d_call: TRBD2; v_call: TRBV19; clone_size: .; j_call: TRBJ2-7; cdr3_nt: TGTGCCAGTAGGGAGGCGGGGGAGCGATCCTACGAGCAGTACTTC; cdr3_aa: CASREAGERSYEQYF
d_call: TRBD1; v_call: TRBV30; clone_size: few; j_call: TRBJ1-2; cdr3_nt: TGTGCCTGGAGTGTCGGACAGGGTAACGGCTACACCTTC; cdr3_aa: CAWSVGQGNGYTF
d_call: TRBD1; v_call: TRBV6-2/TRBV6-3; clone_size: .; j_call: TRBJ1-6; cdr3_nt: TGTGCCAGCAGCCGACAGGGTAGTAATTCACCCCTCCACTTT; cdr3_aa: CASSRQGSNSPLHF
d_call: TRBD2; v_call: TRBV6-2/TRBV6-3; clone_size: .; j_call: TRBJ2-1; cdr3_nt: TGTGCCAGCAGTTACGCGACTAGCGGGGGGCAGGTGTCCTACAATGAGCAGTTCTTC; cdr3_aa: CASSYATSGGQVSYNEQFF
d_call: TRBD1; v_call: TRBV10-3; clone_size: .; j_call: TRBJ2-1; cdr3_nt: TGTGCCATCAGGGCCCCGGACAGGGTGGGGCAGTTCTTC; cdr3_aa: CAIRAPDRVGQFF
d_call: TRBD1; v_call: TRBV7-8; clone_size: .; j_call: TRBJ2-7; cdr3_nt: TGTGCCAGCAGCTTAGTACAGGGGGCTCCTTACGAGCAGTACTTC; cdr3_aa: CASSLVQGAPYEQYF
d_call: .; v_call: TRBV30; clone_size: once; j_call: TRBJ1-5; cdr3_nt: TGTGCCTGGAGTGTACTTACAGCTAATCAGCCCCAGCATTTT; cdr3_aa: CAWSVLTANQPQHF